This note documents a single TCR beta chain sequence. The authors' processing: Counts of nucleated cells, estimated from reference gene primer amplification, were obtained. Assay: immunoSEQ multiplex PCR; the TCRdb copy retains only in-frame clones and omits some. The V and J calls and the clone size are those of that table, but D and trimming were determined from the DNA. The data show about 50,000 clones, with 85% to 90% seen just once and about 6.5% held by the top ten. This record comes from a study of blood T cell repertoires in COVID-19. Study summary: COVID-19 samples from acute and convalescent phases originated in the United States, Italy and Spain. PBMCs, B-cell-depleted T cells, or T cells were the source of the cDNA or gDNA that made up the material.

What was sequenced was peripheral blood. The TCR originated in a man aged 55 to 70 with acute or convalescent COVID-19.

The CDR3 here is CASRGLGLLYNEQFF. CDR3 nucleotide sequence: TGTGCCAGTAGGGGCCTTGGACTCCTCTACAATGAGCAGTTCTTC. The chain recombines TRBV19 with TRBJ2-1; tentatively, D is TRBD2 (5 bases). The CDR3 contains 15 residues. CDR1 LNHDA and CDR2 SQIVND come from the germline V gene (reference sequence). V shed 6 bases and J shed 3 bases, with 15 bases lying between them.